This T cell receptor (beta chain) came from a study of cytomegalovirus exposure and HLA in healthy donors. Whole-study findings and limits: Immune exposure data for these donors was limited to CMV serostatus. Among the sequence variants, a highly shared cluster was likely an artifact of sequencing.

Notes on this clone: No antigen is known for it.

With 60 Vbeta and 13 Jbeta primers, the PCR was carried out. Assay: immunoSEQ multiplex PCR; the TCRdb copy retains only in-frame clones and omits some. The sample includes some 170,000 clones, about 80% of them seen just once. V lost 5 bases and J lost 5; bases outside the gene matches: 12. This CDR3 is 16 amino acids long. Germline V gene data show CDR1 as MNHEY and CDR2 as SMNVEV (reference sequence). The V gene is TRBV27, the J gene TRBJ1-2; 9 bases match TRBD1. Sequenced sample: PBMCs. The source of this sequence is a man aged 18 to 29 in good health and CMV-seropositive. Written as DNA, the CDR3 is TGTGCCAGCAGTCATGGGGGACAGGGTGGGGCTTATGGCTACACCTTC. Its translation is CASSHGGQGGAYGYTF.